The source of this T cell receptor beta chain is a study of blood T cell repertoires in COVID-19 (TCRdb year 2020). With regard to the full study: Samples from collaborators originated in the United States, Italy and Spain and spanned both the acute and convalescent phases of COVID-19. The prospective study material was composed of cDNA or gDNA derived from T cells, B-cell-depleted T cells, or PBMCs. Subjects who had been exposed to COVID-19, were actively infected with it, or had recovered from it provided the deeply sampled blood TCRbeta repertoires that made up the dataset. Samples came from the ongoing ImmuneRACE study (first 160 participants) plus 1,254 subjects from 6 global collaborators. The repertoires were made available in a free public database intended to serve as a resource for research on the immune response to SARS-CoV-2. Nearly every sample came with metadata listing a de-identified subject ID, COVID-19 status, age in years and sex. Where available, HLA class I and class II types were obtained from metadata supplied by the sample provider rather than from assay-based typing. Paper-wide results and their limitations: The quantity of clinical and demographic metadata differed by source and by participant and was supplied without curation.

One collaborating source in Seattle enrolled patients while the patients were actively infected and followed the patients over time throughout the course of disease. Whole blood was collected in K2EDTA tubes by collaborating institutions according to the institutions' own protocols. Collaborator samples were shipped for TCRbeta analysis as frozen whole blood, isolated PBMCs, or DNA extracted from either sample type. A note on this clone: Its antigen has not been determined. No quality values exist for individual bases; no much larger clone is one base distant.

The CDR3, from cysteine to phenylalanine, totals 17 residues. Of the read, only the CDR3 DNA is kept; its 51 bases are in frame from base 1. V is cut by 5 bases and J by 0 bases, and the space between the germline ends is 19 bases. According to the germline V gene, CDR1 reads SGHVS and CDR2 reads FQNEAQ. TCRbeta CDR3 regions were amplified from genomic DNA using the immunoSEQ Assay, a bias-controlled multiplex PCR. The source study handled its data this way. Within the assay, amplification of reference gene primers was used to estimate how many nucleated cells each sample contained. Sequence reads were collapsed and filtered to measure the absolute abundance of every unique TCRbeta CDR3 rearrangement. For each sample, productive Simpson clonality was calculated as the square root of Simpson's diversity index over productive rearrangements. TCRdb re-hosts the immuneACCESS table, in-frame sequences only. Its copies lack some clones; in the studies checked, an unresolved V gene accounts for under half of them, and the cause for the rest is not known. That table is the source of V, J and clone size, and D and trimming were worked out from the DNA. This sample has about 240,000 clones in its table, and roughly four fifths of those were observed once. The ten largest account for around 7% of the sample.

The receptor was isolated from a woman older than 75 with COVID-19, enrolled during active disease. The sample consisted of peripheral blood. In this chain, TRBV7-8 is recombined with TRBJ1-2, with the identity of the D gene unclear. The DNA reads as follows: TGTGCCAGCAGCCTCAATCGCGAAGACACCTCTAACTATGGCTACACCTTC. Its protein is CASSLNREDTSNYGYTF.